These 12 T cell receptor beta chains came from one sample sequenced in a study of blood T cell repertoires in COVID-19. The protocol was immunoSEQ multiplex PCR, while the TCRdb copy is restricted to in-frame clones and leaves out a portion. The sample contains hundreds of thousands of clones, 86% of which appear only once. Sequencing was carried out using PBMCs or T cells enriched from blood (not recorded which). These receptors came from a woman in her forties or fifties in a cohort exposed to, infected with or recovered from COVID-19 (not recorded which).

The rearrangement links TRBV5-1 to TRBJ2-2, with TRBD1 matching over 9 bases. The CDR3 consists of 15 residues. Germline CDR1 is SGHRS and CDR2 is YFSETQ. V lost 5 bases and J lost 5; bases outside the gene matches: 7. The CDR3 sequence: CASSTGGRGTGELFF. The CDR3 nucleotides read TGCGCCAGCAGTACAGGGGGCCGTGGGACCGGGGAGCTGTTTTTT. The full variable domain, its missing parts supplied by reference TRBV5-1 and TRBJ2-2, is KAGVTQTPRYLIKTRGQQVTLSCSPISGHRSVSWYQQTPGQGLQFLFEYFSETQRNKGNFPGRFSGRQFSNSRSEMNVSTLELGDSALYLCASSTGGRGTGELFFGEGSRLTVL.

A single count supports this clone. The CDR3 DNA follows: TGTGCCAGCAGCATTGGACAGGTCGACACTGAAGCTTTCTTT. Translating it yields CASSIGQVDTEAFF. The gene calls are TRBV5-5 and TRBJ1-1; the match to TRBD1 covers 7 bases. V lost 4 bases to trimming and J lost 3 bases; unmatched junction nucleotides: 6. The CDR3 has 14 amino acids. The germline V gene has CDR1 SGHKS and CDR2 YYEKEE (reference sequence). The full variable domain, its missing parts supplied by reference TRBV5-5 and TRBJ1-1, is DAGVTQSPTHLIKTRGQQVTLRCSPISGHKSVSWYQQVLGQGPQFIFQYYEKEERGRGNFPDRFSARQFPNYSSELNVNALLLGDSALYLCASSIGQVDTEAFFGQGTRLTVV.

The chain carries TRBV7-9 and TRBJ2-2; 9 nucleotides match TRBD2. Germline V gene lookup returns CDR1 SEHNR and CDR2 FQNEAQ (reference sequence). Trimming took 5 bases from V and 1 from J; bases not matched to a gene: 11. The CDR3 runs to 18 residues. CDR3 in DNA: TGTGCCAGCAGCACCCGGGTGGAGCGGGGGGAGAACACCGGGGAGCTGTTTTTT. This gives the protein CASSTRVERGENTGELFF.

The gene calls are TRBV7-8 and TRBJ1-1; unclear D gene. CDR1 and CDR2 (germline): SGHVS, FQNEAQ. V gave up 1 base and J gave up 0 bases, with 15 bases separating them. This CDR3 has 17 amino acids. Here the CDR3 DNA reads TGTGCCAGCAGCTTAGTACAGAGCCCTCGCTTGAACACTGAAGCTTTCTTT. It encodes CASSLVQSPRLNTEAFF.

Turning to this clone: Other DNA sequences in the sample encode the same CDR3. The chain is built from TRBV7-2 and TRBJ1-1; a possible D gene is TRBD1 (6 bases). The CDR3 covers 14 residues. Trimming removed 4 bases from V and 5 bases from J, with 14 bases in between. Germline V gene data show CDR1 as SGHTA and CDR2 as FQGNSA. Here the CDR3 DNA reads TGTGCCAGCAGCTCACAGGGCCGTCGGACTGAAGCTTTCTTT. This encodes CASSSQGRRTEAFF. Together with reference TRBV7-2 and TRBJ1-1, the CDR3 gives the full variable domain: GAGVSQSPSNKVTEKGKDVELRCDPISGHTALYWYRQSLGQGLEFLIYFQGNSAPDKSGLPSDRFSAERTGGSVSTLTIQRTQQEDSAVYLCASSSQGRRTEAFFGQGTRLTVV.

In regard to this clone: Different DNA sequences within this sample yield the same CDR3. This chain joins TRBV5-1 and TRBJ2-1; TRBD2 matches 9 bases. This CDR3 is built from 15 residues. Trimming cost V 0 bases and J 4 bases; bases outside gene matches: 2. Looked up from germline, CDR1 is SGHRS and CDR2 is YFSETQ. The CDR3 loop reads CASSLGLAEYNEQFF. For the CDR3, the DNA is TGCGCCAGCAGCTTGGGACTAGCGGAATACAATGAGCAGTTCTTC.

This clone was picked up a small number of times. CDR3 bases: TGTGCCAGCAGCTTAGCGACCCCTGGGGAGTCGGAGCAGTACTTC. Its protein is CASSLATPGESEQYF. The chain uses TRBV7-6 and TRBJ2-7, with D tentatively TRBD2 (5 bases). From germline, CDR1 is SGHVS and CDR2 FNYEAQ. Trimming shortened V by 0 bases and J by 7 bases, and 16 bases separated the two germline ends. The CDR3 totals 15 residues. Full variable domain (missing parts from reference TRBV7-6 and TRBJ2-7): GAGVSQSPRYKVTKRGQDVALRCDPISGHVSLYWYRQALGQGPEFLTYFNYEAQQDKSGLPNDRFSAERPEGSISTLTIQRTEQRDSAMYRCASSLATPGESEQYFGPGTRLTVT.

The genes are TRBV9 and TRBJ2-7; 9 bases match TRBD2. Losses at the gene ends were 4 bases for V and 4 bases for J; bases not matched to a gene: 9. This CDR3 is 15 amino acids long. Germline CDR1 and CDR2: SGDLS and YYNGEE. The CDR3 here is CASSPRVSGGYEQYF. The CDR3 DNA is TGTGCCAGCAGCCCCCGGGTTAGCGGGGGTTACGAGCAGTACTTC.

The CDR3 nucleotides are TGCGCCAGCAGCTTGGTGGGGGGAACTAATGAAAAACTGTTTTTT. Protein product: CASSLVGGTNEKLFF. This sequence joins TRBV5-1 and TRBJ1-4; tentative D call: TRBD1 (5 bases). CDR1 is SGHRS and CDR2 is YFSETQ in the germline V gene. The CDR3 sequence is 15 residues long. V shed 0 bases and J shed 1 base, with 7 bases lying between them.

This chain connects TRBV3-1 (or the pseudogene TRBV3-2) to TRBJ1-4; D remains unclear. CDR3 length equals 15 residues. V lost 4 bases, J lost 4 bases, and 13 bases lay in between. Germline CDR1 is LGHDT and CDR2 is YNNKEL (reference sequence). The CDR3 reads CASSPAGRGNEKLFF. The CDR3 DNA reads TGTGCCAGCAGCCCGGCCGGGAGAGGTAATGAAAAACTGTTTTTT.

V usage is TRBV30 and J usage is TRBJ1-3, with D possibly TRBD1 on 6 matching bases. Germline V gives CDR1 GTSNPN, CDR2 SVGIG (reference sequence). The CDR3 has 14 amino acids. Trimming removed 0 bases from V and 8 bases from J, with 14 bases in between. The CDR3 DNA sequence: TGTGCCTGGAGTGTCTTGGGCAGGGGATACACCATATATTTT. Its protein product is CAWSVLGRGYTIYF.

The chain employs TRBV7-2 and TRBJ1-1; D gene ambiguous. CDR3 length equals 16 residues. The germline V gene has CDR1 SGHTA and CDR2 FQGNSA. V shed 0 bases and J shed 6 bases, with 17 bases lying between them. CDR3 loop: CASSLAPSRLGAEAFF. The CDR3 nucleotides read TGTGCCAGCAGCTTAGCCCCGAGCAGGTTAGGTGCTGAAGCTTTCTTT. Filled out from reference TRBV7-2 and TRBJ1-1, the complete variable domain reads GAGVSQSPSNKVTEKGKDVELRCDPISGHTALYWYRQSLGQGLEFLIYFQGNSAPDKSGLPSDRFSAERTGGSVSTLTIQRTQQEDSAVYLCASSLAPSRLGAEAFFGQGTRLTVV.